This TCR beta chain was profiled in a study of identical twins (dated by TCRdb to between 2015 and 2016). In the study overall: TCR alpha and beta repertoires from monozygotic twins, unrelated adults of various ages and cord blood were deep-sequenced to test whether fetal clonotypes persist. To rule out contamination, the twin experiments were replicated at different times with different library preparation protocols. Points the paper makes about the study in general: Because the same donors could not be followed over many years, the conclusions depended on cross-sectional statistical analysis. Out-of-frame TCR alpha sequences shared between twins showed an excess of low generation-probability sequences compared with coincidental sharing between unrelated individuals. Abundant cord blood beta clonotypes had fewer insertions, young adult naive repertoires showed a similar but weaker trend, and memory repertoires showed no such trend. The excess sharing between twins in beta out-of-frame sequences was weaker because fewer shared sequences reduced the signal-to-noise ratio. In monozygotic twins, out-of-frame TCR alpha sharing was systematically underestimated by recombination models, although the models agreed with sharing between unrelated individuals. Invariant T cells such as MAIT and iNKT could partly confound zero-insertion analyses, though diverse VJ usage argued against this for most clonotypes.

As to this clonotype: The clone's antigen remains unknown. The input lacks base qualities; no much larger clone sits a single base away.

All donors were healthy Caucasians. Three pairs of female monozygotic twins, all aged about 18 to 29 years, made up the twin cohort. Using Miltenyi CD45RO+ enrichment and human naive T-cell isolation kits, memory (CD45RO+) and naive T cells were isolated from PBMC. V sheds 4 bases and J sheds 8 bases, leaving 15 bases between their ends. The CDR3 has 14 amino acids, counting the end cysteine and phenylalanine. The entry retains the CDR3 DNA only, 42 bases that are in frame from base 1. The germline V gene gives CDR1 as SGHTA and CDR2 as FQGTGA. Receptor amplification or capture employed 5' RACE. The reads were generated on an Illumina HiSeq 2000. A universal primer binding site was introduced by template switching, and a unique molecular identifier was present in the final cDNA, enabling accurate counting of TCR cDNA molecules. Specific primers in the conserved constant-segment region were used to synthesize first-strand cDNA for the TCR alpha and beta chains. Each cDNA library was double barcoded, with a SMART-Mk sample barcode plus Illumina barcodes, to control for contamination. Two successive PCR steps introduced TruSeq adapter sequences along with Illumina sample barcodes. The Illumina HiSeq platform was used with custom primers to sequence TCR alpha and beta cDNA libraries. The authors' pipeline ran thus. MiGEC processed the raw reads to extract unique molecular identifiers, while MiXCR was used to determine the CDR3 positions. Recombination models were inferred per individual with the repgenHMM and IGoR tools using an EM algorithm. Shared clonotype analysis was performed with the tcR package in R, normalizing sharing by the product of cloneset sizes. Out-of-frame nonproductive sequences were analyzed to study raw recombination free of thymic and clonal selection effects. The public reads were reanalyzed by TCRdb: fastp trimming at Q25, MiXCR alignment, in-frame beta chains only. Rows are combined by CDR3 protein, so each entry shows the most common genes and DNA. Clone size and V and J calls follow TCRdb, not the original study. Within this sample are 250,000 or so distinct CDR3 sequences, with about 12% of them counted one time only. The leading ten clones occupy about 4% of the sample.

A further study also used this sample, focusing on yellow fever vaccine responses in identical twins. The second study's paper adds: The T cell response to vaccination in identical twins was reported by the authors to appear partly convergent and partly personalized. Focusing on identical twins, the study followed the T cell clones that responded to the vaccine, and did so with precision.

The origin of this receptor is a woman between 18 and 29 years old in good health. The rearranged segments are TRBV7-3 and TRBJ2-4; the D gene is perhaps TRBD2, on 6 matching bases. Sequenced: memory (CD45RO+) T cells sorted from blood. The label giving this sample's cell subset or site can be read as: CD45RO+ enriched T cells. The nucleotide sequence reads as follows: TGTGCCAGCAGCTGGGTCGCGGGGCAGGACATTCAGTACTTC. The encoded protein is CASSWVAGQDIQYF.